This passage covers 6 T cell receptor beta chains from one sample sequenced in a study of T cell repertoires in cytomegalovirus infection. Each CDR3 protein gets one entry after TCRdb re-called the reads with MiXCR. Among a few hundred thousand distinct CDR3 sequences, approximately 40% were seen once, and the ten largest hold around 48%. For these TCRs, the target antigens are not known. The input for sequencing was cultured PBMCs, taken from culture after CMV antigen stimulation. The receptor set was obtained from a human donor in good health (CMV status not recorded). Some clones in this sample may be carry-over from other donors' samples.

The chain couples TRBV12-3 or TRBV12-4 to TRBJ2-7; tentative D call: TRBD1 (5 bases). The length of the CDR3 is 13 residues. Trimming cost V 6 bases and J 3 bases, with 12 bases left between them. The CDR3 nucleotides are TGTGCCAGCAGCCAACACGACAGCTACGAGCAGTACTTC. Amino acids: CASSQHDSYEQYF.

This chain links TRBV5-1 with TRBJ1-2; TRBD1 matches 10 bases. This CDR3 is 15 amino acids long. CDR1 SGHRS and CDR2 YFSETQ come from the germline V gene. V gave up 1 base and J gave up 7 bases; unmatched junction bases: 7. The CDR3 DNA is TGCGCCAGCAGCTTGTCGGGGGACAGGGGAGCTGGCTACACCTTC. It is translated as CASSLSGDRGAGYTF.

This clonotype has a handful of counts. The chain uses TRBV7-9 and TRBJ1-2; D not resolved. V lost 3 bases and J 4 bases, leaving 18 bases between the germline ends. This CDR3 spans 16 amino acids. Germline V gene lookup returns CDR1 SEHNR and CDR2 FQNEAQ (reference sequence). The CDR3 region is CASSFLTGALTYGYTF. The CDR3 DNA reads as TGTGCCAGCAGCTTTCTGACGGGAGCCCTAACCTATGGCTACACCTTC.

This clonotype occurred a few times. The chain has TRBV7-2 and TRBJ2-7; perhaps TRBD2 as D (6 bases). The germline V and J ends were trimmed by 2 bases and 6 bases, with 20 bases remaining between them. This CDR3 comprises 16 residues. Germline V gives CDR1 SGHTA, CDR2 FQGNSA. The CDR3 nucleotides are TGTGCCAGCAGCTTACCTAGCGTCCCCCCGGGTTGCGAGCAGTACTTC. Protein product: CASSLPSVPPGCEQYF.

This clonotype showed up many times. V usage is TRBV7-2 and J usage is TRBJ1-4; tentatively, D is TRBD1 (5 bases). The CDR3 has 14 amino acids. Trimming removed 5 bases at V and 3 bases at J, with 10 bases between. CDR1 is SGHTA, CDR2 FQGNSA, per germline. The DNA of the CDR3 is TGTGCCAGCAGCGGCGGGGGGGCTAATGAAAAACTGTTTTTT. It encodes CASSGGGANEKLFF. Looking up the rest from reference TRBV7-2 and TRBJ1-4 gives the full variable domain: GAGVSQSPSNKVTEKGKDVELRCDPISGHTALYWYRQSLGQGLEFLIYFQGNSAPDKSGLPSDRFSAERTGGSVSTLTIQRTQQEDSAVYLCASSGGGANEKLFFGSGTQLSVL.

In this sample, this clonotype turned up many times. The J gene is TRBJ1-2, the V gene TRBV7-2; D is unclear. This CDR3 spans 14 amino acids. Trimming removed 2 bases at V and 7 bases at J, with 14 bases between. Per germline, CDR1 SGHTA and CDR2 FQGNSA. The CDR3 loop reads CASSLLISPGGYTF. The DNA of the CDR3 is TGTGCCAGCAGCTTACTGATCAGTCCGGGTGGCTACACCTTC. The complete variable domain, with remaining parts taken from reference TRBV7-2 and TRBJ1-2, reads GAGVSQSPSNKVTEKGKDVELRCDPISGHTALYWYRQSLGQGLEFLIYFQGNSAPDKSGLPSDRFSAERTGGSVSTLTIQRTQQEDSAVYLCASSLLISPGGYTFGSGTRLTVV.